What follows are 29 T cell receptor beta chains derived from one specimen sequenced in a study of T cell responses to AZD1222 COVID-19 vaccine. The table came from immunoSEQ multiplex PCR; TCRdb's copy has only in-frame clones and leaves some out. The sample shows 60,000 to 85,000 clones, 75% to 90% of them seen only once. Source: peripheral blood, taken on day 0 of AZD1222 vaccination. These receptors all come from an adult in good health.

This chain uses TRBV21-1 with TRBJ2-6; TRBD1 is taken as the D call from the table, unchecked against the DNA. TRBV21-1 is designated a pseudogene. The CDR3 sequence is 18 residues long. DNA for the CDR3: TGTGCCAGCAGCAAAGATCAACAAAGATTCTCTGGGGCCAACGTCCTGACTTTC. Its translation: CASSKDQQRFSGANVLTF.

J is TRBJ2-1 and V is TRBV7-2; D may be TRBD2 (6 bases). From germline, CDR1 is SGHTA and CDR2 FQGNSA. The germline V and J ends were trimmed by 4 bases and 3 bases, with 10 bases remaining between them. This CDR3 has 14 residues. The CDR3 loop is CASSSSDYYNEQFF. In DNA form, the CDR3 reads TGTGCCAGCAGCTCCTCGGACTACTACAATGAGCAGTTCTTC.

V usage is TRBV27 and J usage is TRBJ1-1; 10 nucleotides match TRBD1. There are 16 residues in the CDR3. With 3 bases clipped from V and 2 bases from J, the junction kept 6 bases outside the gene matches. From germline, CDR1 is MNHEY and CDR2 SMNVEV (reference sequence). CDR3 nucleotide sequence: TGTGCCAGCAGTTTCGACCGGGACAGGGGCAACACTGAAGCTTTCTTT. It codes for CASSFDRDRGNTEAFF.

This rearrangement joins TRBV28 to TRBJ1-4; TRBD1 might be the D (5 bases). CDR1 MDHEN and CDR2 SYDVKM come from the germline V gene. The CDR3 totals 12 residues. With 2 bases removed from V and 10 bases from J, the gap between germline ends came to 8 bases. The CDR3 here is CASSLGGGKLFF. CDR3 DNA: TGTGCCAGCAGTTTAGGGGGGGGAAAACTGTTTTTT.

The chain couples TRBV6-6 to TRBJ1-1; 8 bases are shared with TRBD1. The V segment lost 6 bases and the J segment 3 bases; nucleotides outside the gene matches: 6. Germline V CDR1 and CDR2: MNHNY, SVGAGI (reference sequence). This CDR3 is 14 amino acids long. CDR3 sequence (DNA): TGTGCCAGCAGAGGACAGGGTTCCGACACTGAAGCTTTCTTT. Residues: CASRGQGSDTEAFF.

The gene calls are TRBV11-3 and TRBJ1-6, with D maybe TRBD1 (5 bases). The CDR3 is made up of 12 amino acids. CDR1 is SGHNT and CDR2 is YENEEA in the germline V gene. V gave up 6 bases and J gave up 13 bases, with 13 bases separating them. The CDR3 region has the DNA TGTGCCAGCAGTTACGGACAAGGCCCCCTCCACTTT. It codes for CASSYGQGPLHF.

V and J are TRBV5-1 and TRBJ2-2; D may be TRBD1 (5 bases). Trimming stripped 0 bases from V and 5 bases from J, with 8 bases between. From germline, CDR1 is SGHRS and CDR2 YFSETQ. The CDR3 sequence is 14 residues long. The CDR3 bases are TGCGCCAGCAGCTTGGCAGGGTATACCGGGGAGCTGTTTTTT. Translated: CASSLAGYTGELFF.

The chain links TRBV4-1 to TRBJ1-2, with 9 bases identical to TRBD1. Germline trimming cut 2 bases from V and 5 bases from J; bases unmatched to any gene: 15. The CDR3 extends over 18 amino acids. Germline CDR1 and CDR2: MGHRA and YSYEKL. The CDR3 DNA reads TGCGCCAGCAGCCAACTACCGGGCGGGACAGGGACGACGTATGGCTACACCTTC. Translation gives CASSQLPGGTGTTYGYTF.

The chain links TRBV7-8 to TRBJ2-7, with 8 bases matching TRBD2. The length of the CDR3 is 15 residues. From germline, CDR1 is SGHVS and CDR2 FQNEAQ. V was clipped by 1 base and J by 3 bases; unmatched bases: 5. CDR3 region: CASSLVGLDHYEQYF. The CDR3, as DNA: TGTGCCAGCAGCTTAGTGGGACTAGATCACTACGAGCAGTACTTC.

The chain joins TRBV5-1 to TRBJ1-4; D possibly corresponds to TRBD1 (5 bases). V shed 2 bases and J shed 10 bases, with 12 bases lying between them. The CDR3 contains 13 residues. Germline V gives CDR1 SGHRS, CDR2 YFSETQ. CDR3 nucleotides: TGCGCCAGCAGCTTTGCAGGGAAGGGAAAACTGTTTTTT. Translated, it gives CASSFAGKGKLFF.

The V and J genes are TRBV10-3 and TRBJ2-7, with a weak D call TRBD1 (5 bases). V shed 5 bases and J shed 2 bases, with 10 bases lying between them. Per the germline V gene, CDR1 is ENHRY and CDR2 is SYGVKD. The CDR3 extends over 13 amino acids. CDR3 in amino acids: CAISYGAAYEQYF. Here the CDR3 DNA reads TGTGCCATCAGTTATGGGGCCGCCTACGAGCAGTACTTC.

Here the CDR3 DNA reads TGCAGCGGAAGCGGGGCCGGAAACACCATATATTTT. Translated: CSGSGAGNTIYF. The chain recombines TRBV29-1 with TRBJ1-3, with a possible D match to TRBD1 (5 bases). The CDR3 has 12 amino acids. V was shortened by 7 bases and J by 4 bases, with 11 bases between the two germline ends. Germline CDR1 reads SQVTM; CDR2 reads ANQGSEA.

The chain couples TRBV6-6 to TRBJ1-5, with D possibly TRBD1 on 5 matching bases. V lost 7 bases and J lost 9, with 13 bases in between. The CDR3 runs to 12 residues. Germline CDR1 is MNHNY and CDR2 is SVGAGI (reference sequence). This chain's CDR3 is CASKGRDRPQHF. The CDR3 nucleotides read TGTGCCAGCAAGGGGCGCGATCGGCCCCAGCATTTT.

As for this clone: The sample holds other DNA sequences that translate to the same CDR3. The chain joins TRBV14 to TRBJ1-2, with 8 positions matching TRBD1. Unmatched junction bases numbered 3, after V lost 5 bases and J lost 4 bases. The CDR3 runs 13 residues. From germline, CDR1 is SGHDN and CDR2 FVKESK. The CDR3 bases are TGTGCCAGCAGCGACAGGGGTTCCTATGGCTACACCTTC. Protein sequence: CASSDRGSYGYTF.

This sequence joins TRBV7-9 and TRBJ1-2, with D maybe TRBD1 (5 bases). This CDR3 region has 12 residues. V was shortened by 1 base and J by 6 bases, with 6 bases between the two germline ends. Germline CDR1 SEHNR, CDR2 FQNEAQ (reference sequence). CDR3 protein: CASSLGGDGYTF. DNA for the CDR3: TGTGCCAGCAGCTTAGGGGGGGATGGCTACACCTTC.

The chain is built from TRBV11-2 and TRBJ2-5; D is unclear. Deletions cut 4 bases from V and 1 base from J, with 13 bases between. This CDR3 contains 15 residues. In germline, CDR1 is SGHAT, CDR2 FQNNGV. CDR3 nucleotide sequence: TGTGCCAGCAGCTCAGGTGGTAGCAGCCAAGAGACCCAGTACTTC. This sequence encodes CASSSGGSSQETQYF. Variable domain in full (rest from reference TRBV11-2 and TRBJ2-5): EAGVAQSPRYKIIEKRQSVAFWCNPISGHATLYWYQQILGQGPKLLIQFQNNGVVDDSQLPKDRFSAERLKGVDSTLKIQPAKLEDSAVYLCASSSGGSSQETQYFGPGTRLLVL.

The rearrangement links TRBV10-2 to TRBJ1-1, with D possibly TRBD1 on 6 matching bases. This CDR3 is built from 16 residues. V shed 5 bases and J shed 2 bases, with 18 bases lying between them. From germline, CDR1 is WSHSY and CDR2 SAAADI. As DNA, the CDR3 is TGCGCCAGCAGTCGTTCTCAACAGGGTAGAAACACTGAAGCTTTCTTT. Translated, it gives CASSRSQQGRNTEAFF.

This chain links TRBV12-5 with TRBJ2-1; TRBD1 is a possible D gene (6 bases). Germline CDR1 reads LGHNT; CDR2 reads FRNRAP. This CDR3 region has 14 residues. V was clipped by 7 bases and J by 0 bases, with 10 bases between them. The CDR3 here is CASAQGPSYNEQFF. For the CDR3, the DNA is TGTGCTAGTGCCCAGGGGCCCTCCTACAATGAGCAGTTCTTC.

The V gene is TRBV5-1, the J gene TRBJ1-2; D unclear. Trimming took 1 base from V and 4 from J, leaving 11 bases between them. In germline, CDR1 is SGHRS, CDR2 YFSETQ. The CDR3 runs 14 residues. CDR3 sequence (DNA): TGCGCCAGCAGCTTGAGTCAGCGATCCTATGGCTACACCTTC. Translated, it gives CASSLSQRSYGYTF.

This clone has a single count. The chain recombines TRBV5-4 with TRBJ2-7; 8 bases align to TRBD2. This CDR3 is built from 15 residues. Germline CDR1 SGHNT, CDR2 YYREEE (reference sequence). J lost 2 bases, V lost 3 bases, and 7 bases had no gene match. CDR3 residues: CASSSEPGLAYEQYF. DNA for the CDR3: TGTGCCAGCAGCTCGGAGCCGGGACTAGCCTACGAGCAGTACTTC.

This chain links TRBV11-2 with TRBJ2-2, with D hard to call. This CDR3 comprises 13 residues. The germline V gene encodes CDR1 SGHAT and CDR2 FQNNGV. Trimming left V 2 bases short and J 6 bases short, with 7 bases between. The CDR3 region is CASSLSGAGELFF. The DNA for the CDR3 is TGTGCCAGCAGCTTATCTGGGGCCGGGGAGCTGTTTTTT.

The gene calls are TRBV28 and TRBJ1-5, with 9 bases identical to TRBD1. This CDR3 is 13 amino acids long. V shed 8 bases, J shed 4 bases, and the junction held 3 bases outside the gene matches. The V gene's germline CDR1 is MDHEN and CDR2 SYDVKM. CDR3 amino acids: CASRDRDNQPQHF. CDR3 nucleotides: TGTGCCAGCCGGGACAGGGATAATCAGCCCCAGCATTTT.

As DNA, the CDR3 is TGTGCCACCCGGTCGGCTAACTACGAGCAGTACTTC. Protein product: CATRSANYEQYF. The J gene is TRBJ2-7, the V gene TRBV3-1 (or the pseudogene TRBV3-2); D is unresolved. CDR3 size: 12 residues. Germline V CDR1 and CDR2: LGHDT, YNNKEL (reference sequence). Trimming removed 10 bases from V and 3 bases from J, with 13 bases in between.

The rearrangement joins TRBV12-3 or TRBV12-4 to TRBJ2-3; no clear D. V gave up 6 bases and J gave up 7 bases, with 11 bases separating them. The CDR3 has 12 residues. CDR3 nucleotides: TGTGCCAGCAGCCCCCTTCCTAATACGCAGTATTTT. As protein: CASSPLPNTQYF.

The chain carries TRBV10-3 and TRBJ1-5, with D perhaps TRBD1 (6 bases). The CDR3 is 13 residues long. Germline V gene sequence: CDR1 ENHRY, CDR2 SYGVKD. V was pared by 2 bases and J by 5 bases, with 7 bases between. CDR3: CAISETGYQPQHF. The CDR3 bases are TGTGCCATCAGTGAGACAGGGTATCAGCCCCAGCATTTT.

As concerns this clone: Other DNA sequences in the sample encode the same CDR3. This chain joins TRBV12-3 or TRBV12-4 and TRBJ2-7; TRBD1 matches at 7 bases. The junction had 3 bases not matched to a gene; V was cut back by 5 bases and J by 2 bases. CDR3 length: 13 residues. As DNA, the CDR3 is TGTGCCAGCAGTCCGACAGGGACCTACGAGCAGTACTTC. It translates to CASSPTGTYEQYF.

This clone appeared a single time. The chain joins TRBV18 to TRBJ1-5; 7 bases line up with TRBD1. The CDR3 totals 16 residues. Germline V CDR1 and CDR2: KGHSH, LQKENI. The junction had 9 bases not matched to a gene; V was cut back by 2 bases and J by 5 bases. The CDR3 spells CASSPARQGSDQPQHF. The CDR3 coding sequence is TGTGCCAGCTCACCAGCGCGACAGGGTTCCGATCAGCCCCAGCATTTT.

The chain employs TRBV4-2 and TRBJ1-2, with no clear D. CDR1 and CDR2 from the germline V gene are LGHNA and YNFKEQ. Trimming removed 0 bases from V and 2 bases from J, with 10 bases in between. This CDR3 comprises 15 residues. The CDR3 protein is CASSQELTVNYGYTF. The CDR3 nucleotides read TGTGCCAGCAGCCAAGAGCTTACGGTCAACTATGGCTACACCTTC.

V usage is TRBV7-8 and J usage is TRBJ2-1; weak D call: TRBD2 (5 bases). Germline CDR1 SGHVS, CDR2 FQNEAQ. The CDR3 has 13 residues. The V end was cut by 2 bases, the J end by 7 bases, with 9 bases between. CDR3 residues: CASSLRGWNEQFF. The CDR3 DNA follows: TGTGCCAGCAGCTTACGAGGGTGGAATGAGCAGTTCTTC.